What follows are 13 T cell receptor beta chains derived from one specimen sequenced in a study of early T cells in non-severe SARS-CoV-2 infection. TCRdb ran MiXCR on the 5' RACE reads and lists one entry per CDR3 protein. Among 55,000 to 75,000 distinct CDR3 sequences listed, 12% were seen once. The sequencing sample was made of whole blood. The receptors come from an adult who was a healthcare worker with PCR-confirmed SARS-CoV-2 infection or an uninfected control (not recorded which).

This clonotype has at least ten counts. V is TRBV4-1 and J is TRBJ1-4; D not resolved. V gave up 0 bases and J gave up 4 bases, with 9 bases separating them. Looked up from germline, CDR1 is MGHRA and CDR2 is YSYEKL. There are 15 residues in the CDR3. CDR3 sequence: CASSQEHSRNEKLFF. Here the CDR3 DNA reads TGCGCCAGCAGCCAAGAACACAGCCGTAATGAAAAACTGTTTTTT.

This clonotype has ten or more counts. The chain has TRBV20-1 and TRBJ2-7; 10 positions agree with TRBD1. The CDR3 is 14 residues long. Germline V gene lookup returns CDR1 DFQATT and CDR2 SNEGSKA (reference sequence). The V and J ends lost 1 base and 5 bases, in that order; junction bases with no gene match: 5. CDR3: CSARAGTGVHEQYF. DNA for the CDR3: TGCAGTGCTAGAGCCGGGACAGGGGTCCACGAGCAGTACTTC.

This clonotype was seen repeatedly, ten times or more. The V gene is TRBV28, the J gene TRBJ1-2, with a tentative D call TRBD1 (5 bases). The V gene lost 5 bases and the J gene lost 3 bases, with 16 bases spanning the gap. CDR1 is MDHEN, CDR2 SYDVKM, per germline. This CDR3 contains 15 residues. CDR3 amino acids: CASSNPGNNDYGYTF. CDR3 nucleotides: TGTGCCAGCAGTAACCCAGGGAATAATGACTATGGCTACACCTTC.

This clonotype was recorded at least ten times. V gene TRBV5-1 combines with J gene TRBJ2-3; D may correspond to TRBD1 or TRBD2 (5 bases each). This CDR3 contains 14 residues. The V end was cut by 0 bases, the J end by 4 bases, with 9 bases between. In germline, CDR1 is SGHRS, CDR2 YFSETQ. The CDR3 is CASSLDRDPDTQYF. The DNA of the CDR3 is TGCGCCAGCAGCTTGGATCGGGACCCAGATACGCAGTATTTT.

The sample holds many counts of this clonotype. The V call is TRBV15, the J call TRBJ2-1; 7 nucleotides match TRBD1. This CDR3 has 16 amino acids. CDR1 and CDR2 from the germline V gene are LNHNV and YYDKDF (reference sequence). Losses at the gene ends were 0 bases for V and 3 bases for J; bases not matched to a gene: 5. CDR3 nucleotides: TGTGCCACCAGCAGAGATAGGGGGCGGTTCTACAATGAGCAGTTCTTC. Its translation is CATSRDRGRFYNEQFF.

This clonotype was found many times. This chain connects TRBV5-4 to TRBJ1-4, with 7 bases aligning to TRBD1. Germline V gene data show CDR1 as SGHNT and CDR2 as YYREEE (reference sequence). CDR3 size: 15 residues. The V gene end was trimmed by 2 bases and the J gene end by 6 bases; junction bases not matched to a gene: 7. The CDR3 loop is CASSFDRAYDEKLFF. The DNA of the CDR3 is TGTGCCAGCAGCTTCGACAGGGCATATGATGAAAAACTGTTTTTT.

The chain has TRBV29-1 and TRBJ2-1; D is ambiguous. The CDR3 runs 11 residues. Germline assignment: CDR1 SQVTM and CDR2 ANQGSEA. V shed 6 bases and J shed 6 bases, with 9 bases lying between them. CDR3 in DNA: TGCAGCGTGACCCTTTTCAATGAGCAGTTCTTC. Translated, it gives CSVTLFNEQFF.

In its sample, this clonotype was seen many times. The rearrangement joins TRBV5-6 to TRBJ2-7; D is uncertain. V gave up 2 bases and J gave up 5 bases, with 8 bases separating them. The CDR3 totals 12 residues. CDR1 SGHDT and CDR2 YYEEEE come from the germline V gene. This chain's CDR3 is CASSFSINEQYF. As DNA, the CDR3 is TGTGCCAGCAGCTTTTCCATTAACGAGCAGTACTTC.

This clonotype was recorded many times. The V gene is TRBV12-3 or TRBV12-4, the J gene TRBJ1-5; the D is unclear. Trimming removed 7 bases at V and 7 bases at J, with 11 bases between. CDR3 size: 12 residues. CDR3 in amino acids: CASTLGSQPQHF. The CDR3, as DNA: TGTGCCAGCACCTTAGGTTCCCAGCCCCAGCATTTT.

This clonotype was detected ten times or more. The CDR3 spells CASSRTPRSMETQYF. For the CDR3, the DNA is TGTGCCAGCAGCCGGACCCCGAGATCGATGGAGACCCAGTACTTC. The chain links TRBV6-5 to TRBJ2-5; D is unresolved. CDR3 length equals 15 residues. Germline CDR1 and CDR2: MNHEY and SVGAGI. V lost 6 bases and J 5 bases, leaving 19 bases between the germline ends.

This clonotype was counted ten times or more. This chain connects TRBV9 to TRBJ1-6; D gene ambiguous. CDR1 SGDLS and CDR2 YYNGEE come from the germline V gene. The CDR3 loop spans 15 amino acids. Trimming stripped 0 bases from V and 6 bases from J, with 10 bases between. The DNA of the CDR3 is TGTGCCAGCAGCGTAGGGGGTTATAGTAATTCACCCCTCCACTTT. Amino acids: CASSVGGYSNSPLHF.

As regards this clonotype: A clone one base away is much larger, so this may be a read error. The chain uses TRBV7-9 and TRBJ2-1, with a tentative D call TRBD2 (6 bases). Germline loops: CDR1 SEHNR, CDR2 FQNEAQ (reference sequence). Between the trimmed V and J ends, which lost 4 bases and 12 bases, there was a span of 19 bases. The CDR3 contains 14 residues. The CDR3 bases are TGTGCCAGCAGCTCGGGACTCGCCGTGGATGGGCAGTTCTTC. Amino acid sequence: CASSSGLAVDGQFF.

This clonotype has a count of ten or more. For the CDR3, the DNA is TGTGCCAGCAGTTACAGGGGAGACACTGAAGCTTTCTTT. Translated, it gives CASSYRGDTEAFF. The V and J genes are TRBV6-2 or TRBV6-3 and TRBJ1-1; perhaps TRBD1 as D (5 bases). The germline CDR1 and CDR2 sequences are MNHEY and SVGEGT. V gave up 2 bases and J gave up 3 bases, with 7 bases separating them. The CDR3 consists of 13 residues.